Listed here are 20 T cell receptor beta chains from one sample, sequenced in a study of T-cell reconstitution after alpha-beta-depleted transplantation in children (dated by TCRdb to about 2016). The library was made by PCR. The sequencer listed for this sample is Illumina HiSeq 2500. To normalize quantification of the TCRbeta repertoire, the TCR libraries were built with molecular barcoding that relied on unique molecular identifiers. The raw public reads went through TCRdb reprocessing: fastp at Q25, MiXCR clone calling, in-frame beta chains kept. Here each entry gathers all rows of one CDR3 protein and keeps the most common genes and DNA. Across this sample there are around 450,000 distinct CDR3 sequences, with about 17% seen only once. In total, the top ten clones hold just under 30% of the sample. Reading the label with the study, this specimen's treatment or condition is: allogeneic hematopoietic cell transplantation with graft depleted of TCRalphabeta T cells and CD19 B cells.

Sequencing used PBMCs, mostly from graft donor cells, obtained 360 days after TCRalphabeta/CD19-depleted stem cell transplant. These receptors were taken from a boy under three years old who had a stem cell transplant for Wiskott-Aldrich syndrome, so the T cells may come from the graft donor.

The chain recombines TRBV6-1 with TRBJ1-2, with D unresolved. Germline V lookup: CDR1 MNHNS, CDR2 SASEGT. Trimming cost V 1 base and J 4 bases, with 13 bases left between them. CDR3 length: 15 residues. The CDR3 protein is CASSEGARASYGYTF. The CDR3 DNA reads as TGTGCCAGCAGTGAAGGAGCTAGGGCGAGCTATGGCTACACCTTC.

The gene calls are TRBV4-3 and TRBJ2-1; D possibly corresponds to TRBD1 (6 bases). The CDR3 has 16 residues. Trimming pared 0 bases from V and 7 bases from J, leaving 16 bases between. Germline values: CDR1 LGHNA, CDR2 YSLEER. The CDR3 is CASSQDVGRGPNEQFF. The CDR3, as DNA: TGCGCCAGCAGCCAAGATGTGGGCAGGGGACCGAATGAGCAGTTCTTC.

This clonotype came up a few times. CDR3 sequence reads: CASSDRDSDNQPQHF. CDR3 in DNA: TGTGCCAGCAGTGACCGGGACAGCGACAATCAGCCCCAGCATTTT. The chain is built from TRBV2 and TRBJ1-5; 7 bases are a match to TRBD1. Per the germline V gene, CDR1 is SNHLY and CDR2 is FYNNEI. V trimming: 3 bases; J trimming: 3 bases; junction bases outside the gene matches: 5. There are 15 residues in the CDR3.

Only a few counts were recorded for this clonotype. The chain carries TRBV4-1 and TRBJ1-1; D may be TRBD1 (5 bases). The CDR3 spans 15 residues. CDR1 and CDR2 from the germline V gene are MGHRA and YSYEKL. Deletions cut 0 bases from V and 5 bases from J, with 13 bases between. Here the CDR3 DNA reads TGCGCCAGCAGCCAAGATAACAGGTGGGGGACTGAAGCTTTCTTT. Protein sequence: CASSQDNRWGTEAFF.

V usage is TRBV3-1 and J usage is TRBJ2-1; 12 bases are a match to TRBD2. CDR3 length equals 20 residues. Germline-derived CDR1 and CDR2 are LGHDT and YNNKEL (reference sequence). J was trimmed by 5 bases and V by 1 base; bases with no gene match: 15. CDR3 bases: TGTGCCAGCAGCCAAGGGCCCCGGGCTAGCGGGAGGGCCTTAGACAATGAGCAGTTCTTC. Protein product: CASSQGPRASGRALDNEQFF.

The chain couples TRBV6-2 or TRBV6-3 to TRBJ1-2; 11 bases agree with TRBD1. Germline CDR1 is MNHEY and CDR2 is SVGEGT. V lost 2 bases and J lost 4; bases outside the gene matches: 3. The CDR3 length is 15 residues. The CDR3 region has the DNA TGTGCCAGCAGTTACGGGACAGGGGGATTCTATGGCTACACCTTC. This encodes CASSYGTGGFYGYTF.

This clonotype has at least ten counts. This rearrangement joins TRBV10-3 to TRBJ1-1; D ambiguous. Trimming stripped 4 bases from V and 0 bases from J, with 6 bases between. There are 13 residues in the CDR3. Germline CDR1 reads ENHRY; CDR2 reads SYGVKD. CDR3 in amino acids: CAISVWLNTEAFF. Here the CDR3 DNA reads TGTGCCATCAGTGTTTGGTTGAACACTGAAGCTTTCTTT.

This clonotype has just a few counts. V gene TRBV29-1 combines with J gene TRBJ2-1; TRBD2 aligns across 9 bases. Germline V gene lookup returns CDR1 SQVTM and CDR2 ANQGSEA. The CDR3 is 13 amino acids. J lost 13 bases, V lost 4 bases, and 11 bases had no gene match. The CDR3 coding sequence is TGCAGCGTTGTTCGCCCAATAGCGGGAGTACAGTTCTTC. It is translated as CSVVRPIAGVQFF.

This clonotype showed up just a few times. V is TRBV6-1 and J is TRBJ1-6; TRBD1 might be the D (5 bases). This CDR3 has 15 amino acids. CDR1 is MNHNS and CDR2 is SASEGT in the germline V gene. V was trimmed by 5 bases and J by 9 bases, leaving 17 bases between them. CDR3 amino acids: CASSHSGPRGSPLHF. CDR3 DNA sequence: TGTGCCAGCAGTCACAGCGGACCAAGGGGTTCACCCCTCCACTTT.

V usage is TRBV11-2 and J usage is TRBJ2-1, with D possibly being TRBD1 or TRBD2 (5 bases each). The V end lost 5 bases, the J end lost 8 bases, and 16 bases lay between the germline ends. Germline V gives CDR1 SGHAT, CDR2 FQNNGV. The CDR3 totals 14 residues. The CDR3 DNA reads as TGTGCCAGCAGCATGACGGGACGCCGCTATGAGCAGTTCTTC. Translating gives CASSMTGRRYEQFF.

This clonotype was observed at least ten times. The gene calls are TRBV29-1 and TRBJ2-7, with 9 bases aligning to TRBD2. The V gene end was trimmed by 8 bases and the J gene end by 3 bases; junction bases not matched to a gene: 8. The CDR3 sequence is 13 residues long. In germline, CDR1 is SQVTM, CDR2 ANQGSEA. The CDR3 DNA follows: TGCAGCATGCTAGCGGGGCTTGTCTACGAGCAGTACTTC. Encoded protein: CSMLAGLVYEQYF.

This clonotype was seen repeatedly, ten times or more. In nucleotides, the CDR3 is TGTGCCAGCAGGGGCGGACGCCGGTGGGAGCAGTACTTC. Its protein is CASRGGRRWEQYF. This chain connects TRBV5-8 to TRBJ2-7, with no clear D. CDR1 is SGHTS, CDR2 YDEGEE, per germline. The CDR3 length is 13 residues. V was clipped by 5 bases and J by 7 bases, with 16 bases between them.

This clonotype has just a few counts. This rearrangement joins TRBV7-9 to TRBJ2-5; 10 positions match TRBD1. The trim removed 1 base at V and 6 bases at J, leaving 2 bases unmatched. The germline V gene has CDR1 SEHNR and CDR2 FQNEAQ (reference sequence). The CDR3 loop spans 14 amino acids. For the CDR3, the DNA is TGTGCCAGCAGCTTAGGGGACAGGGGAAAGACCCAGTACTTC. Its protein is CASSLGDRGKTQYF.

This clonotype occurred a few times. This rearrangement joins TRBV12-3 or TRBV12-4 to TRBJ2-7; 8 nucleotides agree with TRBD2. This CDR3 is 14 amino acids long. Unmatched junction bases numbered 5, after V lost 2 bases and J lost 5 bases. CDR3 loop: CASSLFGGADEQYF. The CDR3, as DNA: TGTGCCAGCAGTTTATTCGGGGGGGCGGACGAGCAGTACTTC.

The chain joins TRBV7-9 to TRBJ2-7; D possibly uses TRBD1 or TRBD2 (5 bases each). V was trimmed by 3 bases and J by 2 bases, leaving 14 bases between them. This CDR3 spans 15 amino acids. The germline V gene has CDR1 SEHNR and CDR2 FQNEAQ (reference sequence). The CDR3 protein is CASSFIRDRAYEQYF. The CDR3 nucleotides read TGTGCCAGCAGCTTTATCCGGGACCGAGCCTACGAGCAGTACTTC. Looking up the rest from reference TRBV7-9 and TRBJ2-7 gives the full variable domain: DTGVSQNPRHKITKRGQNVTFRCDPISEHNRLYWYRQTLGQGPEFLTYFQNEAQLEKSRLLSDRFSAERPKGSFSTLEIQRTEQGDSAMYLCASSFIRDRAYEQYFGPGTRLTVT.

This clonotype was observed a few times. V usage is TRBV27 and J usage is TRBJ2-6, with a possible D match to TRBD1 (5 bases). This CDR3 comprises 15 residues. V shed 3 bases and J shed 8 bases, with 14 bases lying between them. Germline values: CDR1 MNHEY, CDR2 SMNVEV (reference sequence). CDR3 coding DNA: TGTGCCAGCAGTTTCATTGGGGCAGGGTCCAACGTCCTGACTTTC. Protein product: CASSFIGAGSNVLTF.

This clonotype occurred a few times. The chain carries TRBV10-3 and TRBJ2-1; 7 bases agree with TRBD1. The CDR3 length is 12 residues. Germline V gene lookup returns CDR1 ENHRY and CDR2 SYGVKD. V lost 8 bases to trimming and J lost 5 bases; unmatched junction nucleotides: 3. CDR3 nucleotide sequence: TGTGCCATCGGACAGGACAACAATGAGCAGTTCTTC. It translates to CAIGQDNNEQFF.

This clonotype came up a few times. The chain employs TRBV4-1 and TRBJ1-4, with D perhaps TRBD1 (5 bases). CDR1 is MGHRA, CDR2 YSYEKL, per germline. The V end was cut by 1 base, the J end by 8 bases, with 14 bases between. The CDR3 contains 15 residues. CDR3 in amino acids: CASSQVGAGGEKLFF. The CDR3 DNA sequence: TGCGCCAGCAGCCAAGTAGGGGCGGGGGGGGAAAAACTGTTTTTT.

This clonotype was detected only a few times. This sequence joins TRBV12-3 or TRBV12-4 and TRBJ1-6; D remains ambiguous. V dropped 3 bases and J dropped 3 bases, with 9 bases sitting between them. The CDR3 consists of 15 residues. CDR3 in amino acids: CASSFGGIYNSPLHF. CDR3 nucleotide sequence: TGTGCCAGCAGTTTTGGCGGAATCTATAATTCACCCCTCCACTTT.

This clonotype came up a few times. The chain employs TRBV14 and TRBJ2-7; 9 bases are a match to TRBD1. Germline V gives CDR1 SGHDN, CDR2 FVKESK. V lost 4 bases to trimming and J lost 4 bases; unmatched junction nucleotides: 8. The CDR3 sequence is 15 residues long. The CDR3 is CASSRLDRGQYEQYF. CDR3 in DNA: TGTGCCAGCAGCCGGTTGGACAGGGGTCAATACGAGCAGTACTTC.